These T cell receptor beta chains were read from a single sample in a study of T cell responses to AZD1222 COVID-19 vaccine. This table comes from immunoSEQ multiplex PCR, and its TCRdb copy is limited to in-frame clones, with some not included. The sample shows 95,000 to 130,000 clones, 75% to 90% of them seen only once. The specimen was peripheral blood, collected on day 0 of MenACWY control vaccination. All receptors come from an adult in good health. The CDR3 runs from the conserved cysteine through the conserved F or W. The order of the fields is D gene, V gene, clone size, J gene, CDR3 protein, CDR3 DNA. The D gene is left open where the match is weak. Expanded clones are given a class, and other clones once, few, many or no size at all.

D: .; V: TRBV12-3/TRBV12-4; size: .; J: TRBJ1-2; CDR3: CASSLQGRQGYTF; DNA: TGTGCCAGCAGTTTACAGGGCCGCCAGGGCTACACCTTC
D: .; V: TRBV9; size: few; J: TRBJ1-2; CDR3: CASSVAGGGGYTF; DNA: TGTGCCAGCAGCGTAGCCGGGGGAGGAGGCTACACCTTC
D: TRBD2; V: TRBV11-2; size: few; J: TRBJ2-3; CDR3: CASSLGLADRIGDTQYF; DNA: TGTGCCAGCAGCTTAGGACTAGCGGACCGCATAGGAGATACGCAGTATTTT
D: .; V: TRBV7-2; size: .; J: TRBJ1-2; CDR3: CASSLGQGEGYTF; DNA: TGTGCCAGCAGCTTGGGGCAGGGCGAGGGCTACACCTTC
D: .; V: TRBV27; size: .; J: TRBJ2-3; CDR3: CASSSKPPDTQYF; DNA: TGTGCCAGCAGTTCAAAGCCCCCGGATACGCAGTATTTT
D: .; V: TRBV5-1; size: .; J: TRBJ2-7; CDR3: CASSLGGSISSYEQYF; DNA: TGCGCCAGCAGCTTGGGGGGTAGCATCTCCTCCTACGAGCAGTACTTC
D: TRBD1; V: TRBV5-1; size: few; J: TRBJ2-3; CDR3: CASSLGQGSDTQYF; DNA: TGCGCCAGCAGCTTGGGACAGGGATCTGATACGCAGTATTTT
D: .; V: TRBV9; size: .; J: TRBJ2-2; CDR3: CASTISGGSNTGELFF; DNA: TGTGCCAGCACCATCTCCGGAGGGTCGAACACCGGGGAGCTGTTTTTT
D: .; V: TRBV6-5; size: once; J: TRBJ1-4; CDR3: CASRSRQSTNEKLFF; DNA: TGTGCCAGCAGGTCTAGACAGTCAACTAATGAAAAACTGTTTTTT
D: .; V: TRBV4-1; size: .; J: TRBJ1-6; CDR3: CASSQENRLNSPLHF; DNA: TGCGCCAGCAGCCAAGAAAACAGGCTGAATTCACCCCTCCACTTT
D: .; V: TRBV6-5; size: .; J: TRBJ1-2; CDR3: CASSYRMNYGYTF; DNA: TGTGCCAGCAGTTATCGGATGAACTATGGCTACACCTTC
D: .; V: TRBV7-3; size: .; J: TRBJ1-6; CDR3: CASSLSLGYDSPLHF; DNA: TGTGCCAGCAGCTTGTCCCTAGGGTACGATTCACCCCTCCACTTT
D: TRBD2; V: TRBV7-3; size: few; J: TRBJ2-5; CDR3: CASSSTSGETQYF; DNA: TGTGCCAGCAGCTCCACTAGCGGAGAGACCCAGTACTTC
D: .; V: TRBV4-3; size: once; J: TRBJ1-2; CDR3: CASSQSVRHGYTF; DNA: TGCGCCAGCAGCCAATCTGTAAGGCACGGCTACACCTTC
D: TRBD2; V: TRBV11-2; size: .; J: TRBJ2-2; CDR3: CASSLFKGLAGFTGELFF; DNA: TGTGCCAGCAGCTTGTTTAAGGGACTAGCGGGGTTCACCGGGGAGCTGTTTTTT
D: TRBD1; V: TRBV6-5; size: .; J: TRBJ2-2; CDR3: CASGRDRAGGELFF; DNA: TGTGCCAGCGGACGGGACAGGGCCGGCGGGGAGCTGTTTTTT
D: TRBD2; V: TRBV11-2; size: .; J: TRBJ2-3; CDR3: CASSLERGGHTQYF; DNA: TGTGCCAGCAGCTTAGAACGGGGGGGCCATACGCAGTATTTT
D: .; V: TRBV9; size: .; J: TRBJ1-1; CDR3: CASSNMNTEAFF; DNA: TGTGCCAGCAGTAACATGAACACTGAAGCTTTCTTT
D: .; V: TRBV27; size: .; J: TRBJ1-4; CDR3: CASSFGEKLFF; DNA: TGTGCCAGCAGTTTTGGTGAAAAACTGTTTTTT
D: .; V: TRBV4-2; size: .; J: TRBJ1-1; CDR3: CASSQDTFGGTEAFF; DNA: TGTGCCAGCAGCCAAGATACTTTCGGGGGCACTGAAGCTTTCTTT
D: TRBD2; V: TRBV5-1; size: .; J: TRBJ2-1; CDR3: CASSLALAGNNEQFF; DNA: TGCGCCAGCAGCTTGGCCCTAGCGGGAAACAATGAGCAGTTCTTC
D: .; V: TRBV28; size: .; J: TRBJ1-1; CDR3: CASTDPRGAEAFF; DNA: TGTGCCAGCACCGATCCCAGGGGCGCTGAAGCTTTCTTT
D: .; V: TRBV4-2; size: few; J: TRBJ2-3; CDR3: CASSQVIMENTQYF; DNA: TGTGCCAGCAGCCAAGTTATAATGGAAAATACGCAGTATTTT
D: .; V: TRBV7-2; size: .; J: TRBJ2-1; CDR3: CASSLDPNEQFF; DNA: TGTGCCAGCAGCTTAGACCCCAATGAGCAGTTCTTC
D: .; V: TRBV4-3; size: .; J: TRBJ1-2; CDR3: CASSQVAGPYGYTF; DNA: TGCGCCAGCAGCCAAGTAGCAGGTCCCTATGGCTACACCTTC
D: TRBD1; V: TRBV18; size: .; J: TRBJ2-5; CDR3: CASSQRTGEQETQYF; DNA: TGTGCCAGCTCACAAAGGACAGGGGAACAAGAGACCCAGTACTTC
D: TRBD1; V: TRBV5-4; size: .; J: TRBJ2-7; CDR3: CASSAPGQGALEQYF; DNA: TGTGCCAGCAGCGCACCGGGACAGGGGGCGCTTGAGCAGTACTTC
D: TRBD2; V: TRBV28; size: .; J: TRBJ2-5; CDR3: CASSQLAGSGGLLGSQYF; DNA: TGTGCCAGCAGCCAACTGGCGGGTAGCGGGGGCCTCCTGGGGTCCCAGTACTTC
D: TRBD1; V: TRBV5-1; size: few; J: TRBJ1-1; CDR3: CASSWGQGSRRMNTEAFF; DNA: TGCGCCAGCAGCTGGGGACAGGGGAGTAGGAGAATGAACACTGAAGCTTTCTTT
D: .; V: TRBV28; size: .; J: TRBJ1-5; CDR3: CASSLWGGSQPQHF; DNA: TGTGCCAGCAGTTTATGGGGTGGGAGTCAGCCCCAGCATTTT
D: .; V: TRBV27; size: few; J: TRBJ2-7; CDR3: CASRKGYEQYF; DNA: TGTGCCAGCAGAAAGGGCTACGAGCAGTACTTC
D: .; V: TRBV6-1; size: .; J: TRBJ1-3; CDR3: CASSEAWVVSSGNTIYF; DNA: TGTGCCAGCAGTGAAGCGTGGGTAGTCTCCTCTGGAAACACCATATATTTT
D: .; V: TRBV5-6; size: .; J: TRBJ1-1; CDR3: CASSLYGRSMNTEAFF; DNA: TGTGCCAGCAGCTTGTATGGTCGCAGCATGAACACTGAAGCTTTCTTT
D: .; V: TRBV6-1; size: .; J: TRBJ1-1; CDR3: CASSEDRVGTEAFF; DNA: TGTGCCAGCAGTGAAGACAGGGTTGGTACTGAAGCTTTCTTT
D: .; V: TRBV30; size: once; J: TRBJ1-6; CDR3: CAWSPPGTWGSPLHF; DNA: TGTGCCTGGAGTCCTCCCGGGACCTGGGGTTCACCCCTCCACTTT
D: .; V: TRBV23-1; size: once; J: TRBJ1-2; CDR3: CASSLGHIYGYTF; DNA: TGCGCCAGCAGCCTCGGTCACATCTATGGCTACACCTTC
D: .; V: TRBV6-2/TRBV6-3; size: .; J: TRBJ1-6; CDR3: CASSPPTLSIHF; DNA: TGTGCCAGCAGTCCACCAACTCTCAGCATCCACTTT
D: .; V: TRBV4-2; size: .; J: TRBJ1-6; CDR3: CASSQESPGTYNSPLHF; DNA: TGTGCCAGCAGCCAAGAATCCCCCGGTACCTATAATTCACCCCTCCACTTT
D: TRBD1; V: TRBV6-6; size: .; J: TRBJ1-3; CDR3: CASSSGTVSGNTIYF; DNA: TGTGCCAGCAGTTCTGGGACAGTCTCTGGAAACACCATATATTTT
D: .; V: TRBV19; size: few; J: TRBJ1-3; CDR3: CASQRNLGSGNTIYF; DNA: TGTGCCAGTCAACGGAACCTGGGCTCTGGAAACACCATATATTTT
D: .; V: TRBV18; size: .; J: TRBJ1-2; CDR3: CASSPGTYNYGYTF; DNA: TGTGCCAGCTCACCCGGGACATACAACTATGGCTACACCTTC
D: .; V: TRBV3-1/TRBV3-2; size: .; J: TRBJ1-3; CDR3: CASSQVASGNTIYF; DNA: TGTGCCAGCAGCCAAGTAGCCTCTGGAAACACCATATATTTT
D: TRBD1; V: TRBV3-1/TRBV3-2; size: once; J: TRBJ2-4; CDR3: CASSKGAPSAKNIQYF; DNA: TGTGCCAGCAGTAAGGGGGCGCCTTCAGCCAAAAACATTCAGTACTTC
D: .; V: TRBV14; size: .; J: TRBJ1-2; CDR3: CASSHGQGHGYTF; DNA: TGTGCCAGCAGCCACGGGCAGGGACATGGCTACACCTTC
D: .; V: TRBV5-1; size: once; J: TRBJ1-2; CDR3: CASQRGAQTNYGYTF; DNA: TGCGCCAGTCAGCGGGGCGCCCAGACTAACTATGGCTACACCTTC
D: TRBD1; V: TRBV2; size: .; J: TRBJ2-2; CDR3: CASSGTGNTGELFF; DNA: TGTGCCAGCAGTGGGACAGGGAACACCGGGGAGCTGTTTTTT
D: .; V: TRBV11-3; size: .; J: TRBJ2-1; CDR3: CASSITSRGTLYNEQFF; DNA: TGTGCCAGCAGCATTACTAGCAGGGGGACCCTCTACAATGAGCAGTTCTTC
D: .; V: TRBV18; size: .; J: TRBJ2-6; CDR3: CASSPLLAAGANVLTF; DNA: TGTGCCAGCTCACCCTTGTTGGCAGCTGGGGCCAACGTCCTGACTTTC